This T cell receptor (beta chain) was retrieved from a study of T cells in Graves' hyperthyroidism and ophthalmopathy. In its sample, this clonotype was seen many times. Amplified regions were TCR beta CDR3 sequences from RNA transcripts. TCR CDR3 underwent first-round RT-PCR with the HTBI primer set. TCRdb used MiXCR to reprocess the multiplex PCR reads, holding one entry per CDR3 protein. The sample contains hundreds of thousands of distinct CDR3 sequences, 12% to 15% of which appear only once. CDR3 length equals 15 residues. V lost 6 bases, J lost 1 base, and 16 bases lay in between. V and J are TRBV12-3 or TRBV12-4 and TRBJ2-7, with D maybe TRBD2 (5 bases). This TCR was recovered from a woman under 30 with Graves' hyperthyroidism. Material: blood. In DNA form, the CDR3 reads TGTGCCAGCAGGCGAGGCGGGTCCGTATCCTACGAGCAGTACTTC. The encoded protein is CASRRGGSVSYEQYF.